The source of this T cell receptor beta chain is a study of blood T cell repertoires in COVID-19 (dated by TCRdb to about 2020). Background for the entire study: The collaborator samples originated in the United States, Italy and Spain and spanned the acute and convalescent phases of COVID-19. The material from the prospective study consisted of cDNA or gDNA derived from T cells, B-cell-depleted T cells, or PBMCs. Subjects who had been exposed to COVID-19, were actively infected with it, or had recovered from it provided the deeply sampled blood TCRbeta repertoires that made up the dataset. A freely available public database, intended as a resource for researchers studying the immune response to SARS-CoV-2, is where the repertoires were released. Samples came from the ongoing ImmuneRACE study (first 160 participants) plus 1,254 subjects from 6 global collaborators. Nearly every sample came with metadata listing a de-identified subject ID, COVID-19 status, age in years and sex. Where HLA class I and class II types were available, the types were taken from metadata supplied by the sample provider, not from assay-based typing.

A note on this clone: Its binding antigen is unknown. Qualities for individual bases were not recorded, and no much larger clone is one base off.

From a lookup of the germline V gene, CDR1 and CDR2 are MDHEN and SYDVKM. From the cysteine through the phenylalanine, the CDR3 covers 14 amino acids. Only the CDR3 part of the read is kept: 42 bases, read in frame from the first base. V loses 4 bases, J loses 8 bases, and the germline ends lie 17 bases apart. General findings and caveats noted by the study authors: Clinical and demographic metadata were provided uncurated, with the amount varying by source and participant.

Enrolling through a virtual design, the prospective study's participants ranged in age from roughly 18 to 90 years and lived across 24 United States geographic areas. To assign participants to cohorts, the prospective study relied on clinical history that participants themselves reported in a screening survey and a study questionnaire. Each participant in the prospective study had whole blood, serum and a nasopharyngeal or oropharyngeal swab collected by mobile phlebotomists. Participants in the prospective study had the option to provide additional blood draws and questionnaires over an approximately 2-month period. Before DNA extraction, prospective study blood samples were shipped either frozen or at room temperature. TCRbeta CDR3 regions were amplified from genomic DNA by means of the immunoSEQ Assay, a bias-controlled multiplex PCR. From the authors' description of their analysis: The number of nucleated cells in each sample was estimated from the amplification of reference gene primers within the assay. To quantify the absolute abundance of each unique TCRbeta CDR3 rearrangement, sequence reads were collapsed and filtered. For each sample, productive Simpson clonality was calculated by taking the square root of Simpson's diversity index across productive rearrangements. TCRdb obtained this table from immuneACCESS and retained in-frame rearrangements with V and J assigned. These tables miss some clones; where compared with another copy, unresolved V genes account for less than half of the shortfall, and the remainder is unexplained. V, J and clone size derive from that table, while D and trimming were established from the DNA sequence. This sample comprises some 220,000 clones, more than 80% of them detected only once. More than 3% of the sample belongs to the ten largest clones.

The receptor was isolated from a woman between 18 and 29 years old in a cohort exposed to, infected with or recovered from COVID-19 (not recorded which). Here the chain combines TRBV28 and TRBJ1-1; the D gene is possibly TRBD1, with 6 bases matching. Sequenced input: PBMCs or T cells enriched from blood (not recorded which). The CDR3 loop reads CASSSGAGDLEAFF. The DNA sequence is TGTGCCAGCAGTTCAGGGGCAGGGGATCTGGAAGCTTTCTTT.